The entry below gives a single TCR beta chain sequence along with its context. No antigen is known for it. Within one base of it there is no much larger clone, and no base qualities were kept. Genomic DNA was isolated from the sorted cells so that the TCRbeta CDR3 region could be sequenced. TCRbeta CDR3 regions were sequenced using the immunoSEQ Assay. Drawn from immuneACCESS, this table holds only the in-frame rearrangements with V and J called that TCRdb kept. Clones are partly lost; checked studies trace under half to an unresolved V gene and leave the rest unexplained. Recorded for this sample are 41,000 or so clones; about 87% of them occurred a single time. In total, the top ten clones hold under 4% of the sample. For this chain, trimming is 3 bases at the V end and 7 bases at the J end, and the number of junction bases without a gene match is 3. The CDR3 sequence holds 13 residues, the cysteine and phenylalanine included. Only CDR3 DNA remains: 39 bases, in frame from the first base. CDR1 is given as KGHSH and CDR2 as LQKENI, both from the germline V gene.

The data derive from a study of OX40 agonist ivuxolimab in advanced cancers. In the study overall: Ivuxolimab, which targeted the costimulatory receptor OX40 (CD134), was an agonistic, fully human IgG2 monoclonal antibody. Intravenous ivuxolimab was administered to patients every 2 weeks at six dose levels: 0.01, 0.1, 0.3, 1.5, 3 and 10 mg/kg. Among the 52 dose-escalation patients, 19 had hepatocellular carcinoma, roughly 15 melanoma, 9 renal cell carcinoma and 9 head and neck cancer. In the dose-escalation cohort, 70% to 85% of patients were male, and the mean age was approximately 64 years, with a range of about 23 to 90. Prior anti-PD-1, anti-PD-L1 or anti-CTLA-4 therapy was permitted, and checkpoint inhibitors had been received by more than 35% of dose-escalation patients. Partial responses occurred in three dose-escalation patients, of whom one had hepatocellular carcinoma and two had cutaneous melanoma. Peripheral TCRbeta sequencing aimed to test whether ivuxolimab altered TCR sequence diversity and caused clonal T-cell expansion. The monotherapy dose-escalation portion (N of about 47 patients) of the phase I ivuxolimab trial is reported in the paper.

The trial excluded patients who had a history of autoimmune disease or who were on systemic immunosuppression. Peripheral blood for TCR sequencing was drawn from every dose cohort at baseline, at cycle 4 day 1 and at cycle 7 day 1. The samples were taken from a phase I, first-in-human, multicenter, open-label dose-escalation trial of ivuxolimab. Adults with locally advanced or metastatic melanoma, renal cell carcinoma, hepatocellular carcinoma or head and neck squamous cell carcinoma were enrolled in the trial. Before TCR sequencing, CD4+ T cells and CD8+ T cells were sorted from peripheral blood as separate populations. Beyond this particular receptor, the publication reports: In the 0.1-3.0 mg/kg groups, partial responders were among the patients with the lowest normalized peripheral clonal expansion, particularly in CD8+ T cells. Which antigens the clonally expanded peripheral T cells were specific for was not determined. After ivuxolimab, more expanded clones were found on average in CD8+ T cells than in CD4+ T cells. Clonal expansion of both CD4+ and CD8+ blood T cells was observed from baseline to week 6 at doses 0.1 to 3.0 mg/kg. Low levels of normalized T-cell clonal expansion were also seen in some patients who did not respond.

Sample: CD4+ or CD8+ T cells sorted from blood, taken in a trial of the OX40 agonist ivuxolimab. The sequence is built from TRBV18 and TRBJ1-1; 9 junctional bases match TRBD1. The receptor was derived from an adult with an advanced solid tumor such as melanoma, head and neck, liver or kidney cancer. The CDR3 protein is CASSPDRGDEAFF. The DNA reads TGTGCCAGCTCACCTGACAGGGGGGATGAAGCTTTCTTT. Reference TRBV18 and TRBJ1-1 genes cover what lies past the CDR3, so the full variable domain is NAGVMQNPRHLVRRRGQEARLRCSPMKGHSHVYWYRQLPEEGLKFMVYLQKENIIDESGMPKERFSAEFPKEGPSILRIQQVVRGDSAAYFCASSPDRGDEAFFGQGTRLTVV.